This record looks at one T cell receptor (beta chain) sequence and its context. This sample was included in a study of blood T cell repertoires in COVID-19. Across the study: In each case, the material was cDNA or gDNA derived from T cells, B-cell-depleted T cells, or PBMCs.

The V segment lost 2 bases and the J segment 1 base; nucleotides outside the gene matches: 6. The CDR3 is 16 residues long. Germline CDR1 and CDR2: ENHRY and SYGVKD. The data were produced by immunoSEQ multiplex PCR, yet TCRdb's version contains in-frame clones alone and is incomplete. The data show about 360,000 clones, around four fifths seen once. The source material was peripheral blood. This rearrangement joins TRBV10-3 to TRBJ1-1; 8 bases fit TRBD1. The TCR was taken from a man aged 25-45 years with active or convalescent COVID-19. CDR3 in amino acids: CAISETGTGKNTEAFF. The CDR3 bases are TGTGCCATCAGTGAGACCGGGACAGGAAAGAACACTGAAGCTTTCTTT.